This record looks at one T cell receptor beta chain sequence and its context. What it binds is unknown. Both 60 Vbeta primers and 13 Jbeta primers went into the PCR. This table comes from immunoSEQ multiplex PCR, and its TCRdb copy is limited to in-frame clones, with some not included. The sample records some 200,000 clones, roughly 83% being singletons. This CDR3 contains 17 residues. V lost 1 base, J lost 0 bases, and 10 bases lay in between. Germline V CDR1 and CDR2: SGHTA, FQGNSA. This sample stems from a study of cytomegalovirus exposure and HLA in healthy donors. Findings and caveats of the study: As was reported, the classifier diagnosed cytomegalovirus status with high specificity and sensitivity. Association of a missense DCLRE1C variant with TCR beta V- and J-gene trimming was reported in a later analysis.

The sequence was collected from a girl under 18 in good health and CMV-seronegative. The chain recombines TRBV7-2 with TRBJ1-6; D unclear. Sample: PBMCs. The CDR3 DNA sequence: TGTGCCAGCAGCTTAGGTCCAGGCAGCTCCTATAATTCACCCCTCCACTTT. Translated, it gives CASSLGPGSSYNSPLHF.